This TCR beta chain was obtained from a study of cytomegalovirus exposure and HLA in healthy donors. General study findings and limits: TCR sequences were mostly rare, though some public TCRs occurred in many donors. Analyzed later, most CMV-associated TCR beta chains appeared HLA-restricted. Earlier results showed most TCR beta V segments being productive about 87% or about 30% of the time.

In regard to this clone: Its antigen is currently unknown.

Germline V gene sequence: CDR1 ENHRY, CDR2 SYGVKD. Trimming removed 3 bases from V and 2 bases from J; junction bases left unmatched: 5. This CDR3 is built from 15 residues. This PCR relied on a set of 60 Vbeta primers and 13 Jbeta primers. TCRdb's copy holds only in-frame clones and misses some; the assay was immunoSEQ multiplex PCR. The data contain about 160,000 clones, 70% to 90% of them seen just once; the ten biggest clones take up approximately 2.3%. This receptor was identified in a man aged 18 to 35 in good health and CMV-seropositive. V usage is TRBV10-3 and J usage is TRBJ2-7, with 9 bases that match TRBD1. The specimen was PBMCs. The CDR3 nucleotides are TGTGCCATCAGTGAAAGGACAGGGGTAACCTACGAGCAGTACTTC. Translating it yields CAISERTGVTYEQYF.